The sequence of this TCR beta chain was determined in a study of blood T cell repertoires in COVID-19. Across the study: Sites across the United States, Italy and Spain contributed samples from acute and convalescent COVID-19. The cDNA or gDNA used as material had been derived from T cells, B-cell-depleted T cells, or PBMCs.

Methods used by the authors: The assay estimated nucleated cells by amplifying reference gene primers. The method was immunoSEQ multiplex PCR; TCRdb's version includes in-frame clones alone and lacks a portion of them. The DNA gave D and trimming, while V, J and clone size come from that table. The sample holds about 93,000 clones; around four fifths are singletons and the top ten take 15% to 20%. This clone appeared a few times. The sample was peripheral blood. The TCR originated in a human donor in a cohort sampled during active COVID-19.

In DNA, the CDR3 is TGTGCCAGCAGTTTTCAGGAGGGCACTGAAGCTTTCTTT. Protein product: CASSFQEGTEAFF. J is TRBJ1-1 and V is TRBV6-4; no reliable D call. The ends were cut back, 5 bases at V and 4 bases at J, with 11 bases in the middle. Germline CDR1 reads MRHNA; CDR2 reads SNTAGT. This CDR3 comprises 13 residues.